In this sample, the clone carrying this T cell receptor beta chain turned up a few times. Its specificity is not known. The record originates from a study of cytomegalovirus exposure and HLA in healthy donors. Across the study: A prior analysis found 95 million to 140 million unique TCR beta sequences from 150 million to 200 million T cells. The study, taken as a whole, reports: A later analysis reportedly found that, within productive TCRs, an Asian-associated ancestry cluster had fewer N-insertions than the mean observed across the roughly 730 donors.

Amplification used 60 Vbeta primers and 13 Jbeta primers. Using immunoSEQ multiplex PCR, the repertoire was profiled, and TCRdb retains in-frame clones only, with some absent. The top ten clones hold over 2% of a sample with about 160,000 clones, about 75% of them seen once. Sequenced material: PBMCs. The receptor comes from a female donor in good health and CMV-seronegative.

The CDR3 loop is CASSVALNTEAFF. The CDR3 DNA reads as TGTGCCAGCAGCGTAGCCCTAAACACTGAAGCTTTCTTT. The V gene is TRBV9, the J gene TRBJ1-1; no definite D call. The germline V gene encodes CDR1 SGDLS and CDR2 YYNGEE. The CDR3 is made up of 13 amino acids. V was cut by 0 bases and J by 2 bases, with 5 bases left in between.